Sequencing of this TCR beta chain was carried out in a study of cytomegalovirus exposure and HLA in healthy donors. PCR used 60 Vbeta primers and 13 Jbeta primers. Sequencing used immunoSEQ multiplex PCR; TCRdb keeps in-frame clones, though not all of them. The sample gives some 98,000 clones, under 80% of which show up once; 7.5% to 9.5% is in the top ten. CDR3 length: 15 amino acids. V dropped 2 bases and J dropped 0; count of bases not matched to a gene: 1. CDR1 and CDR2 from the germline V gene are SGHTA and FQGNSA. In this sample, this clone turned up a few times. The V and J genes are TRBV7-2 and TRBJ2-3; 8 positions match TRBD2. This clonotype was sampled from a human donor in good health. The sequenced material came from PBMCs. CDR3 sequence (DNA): TGTGCCAGCAGCTTAACGGGAGGGAGCACAGATACGCAGTATTTT. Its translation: CASSLTGGSTDTQYF.